Presented here are 21 T cell receptor beta chains from one specimen sequenced in a study of T cell responses to AZD1222 COVID-19 vaccine. The table came from immunoSEQ multiplex PCR; TCRdb's copy has only in-frame clones and leaves some out. The sample records approximately 120,000 clones, 88% being singletons. This sample comprised peripheral blood, obtained on day 0 of MenACWY control vaccination. The receptors originated from an adult in good health.

J is TRBJ2-5 and V is TRBV7-6; D is undetermined. Per germline, CDR1 SGHVS and CDR2 FNYEAQ. The CDR3 sequence is 14 residues long. The V end was cut by 4 bases, the J end by 4 bases, with 13 bases between. The CDR3 sequence: CASSSFGYPETQYF. The CDR3 DNA reads as TGTGCCAGCAGCTCATTTGGCTATCCAGAGACCCAGTACTTC.

The chain recombines TRBV2 with TRBJ2-1; 8 nucleotides agree with TRBD1. The CDR3 is 12 residues long. Looked up from germline, CDR1 is SNHLY and CDR2 is FYNNEI. V lost 1 base and J lost 15; bases outside the gene matches: 5. For the CDR3, the DNA is TGTGCCAGCAGTGAAGGGACAGGGCGAGTGTTCTTC. Translating gives CASSEGTGRVFF.

The J gene is TRBJ2-3, the V gene TRBV12-3 or TRBV12-4; D may correspond to TRBD1 or TRBD2 (5 bases each). This CDR3 contains 13 residues. V was shortened by 6 bases and J by 7 bases, with 14 bases between the two germline ends. The CDR3 loop reads CASSRGPTYTQYF. The DNA of the CDR3 is TGTGCCAGCAGCCGGGGACCCACCTATACGCAGTATTTT.

In DNA form, the CDR3 reads TGTGCCAGTTCTGAGCGAGGGTACCAAGAGACCCAGTACTTC. It codes for CASSERGYQETQYF. V usage is TRBV19 and J usage is TRBJ2-5; D possibly corresponds to TRBD2 (5 bases). V lost 8 bases and J 0 bases, leaving 13 bases between the germline ends. The CDR3 is 14 residues long. CDR1 LNHDA and CDR2 SQIVND come from the germline V gene (reference sequence).

About this clone itself: The junction departs from the called germline gene at one end, perhaps through a read error. This chain links TRBV20-1 with TRBJ2-7, with TRBD1 as a possible D gene (6 bases). CDR3 size: 11 residues. CDR1 and CDR2 from the germline V gene are DFQATT and SNEGSKA (reference sequence). The CDR3 loop reads CSARSRQATHF. CDR3 coding DNA: TGCAGTGCTAGAAGCAGACAGGCCACCCACTTC.

This chain connects TRBV28 to TRBJ1-4; 9 positions agree with TRBD1. This CDR3 spans 17 amino acids. Germline lookup yields CDR1 MDHEN and CDR2 SYDVKM. The V segment lost 5 bases and the J segment 3 bases; nucleotides outside the gene matches: 10. The chain's CDR3 is CASSHWRTGASNEKLFF. DNA for the CDR3: TGTGCCAGCAGTCATTGGCGGACAGGGGCGTCTAATGAAAAACTGTTTTTT.

This clone was seen once. V gene TRBV5-5 combines with J gene TRBJ1-5; perhaps TRBD1 as D (6 bases). This CDR3 spans 13 amino acids. Per the germline V gene, CDR1 is SGHKS and CDR2 is YYEKEE (reference sequence). Trimming left V 3 bases short and J 7 bases short, with 11 bases between. CDR3 loop: CASSWTVGQPQHF. The CDR3 DNA sequence: TGTGCCAGCAGCTGGACAGTGGGACAGCCCCAGCATTTT.

This chain joins TRBV11-1 and TRBJ1-1, with TRBD1 matching over 7 bases. The CDR3 extends over 16 amino acids. V lost 4 bases and J lost 6; bases outside the gene matches: 14. Per germline, CDR1 SGHAT and CDR2 FQDESV (reference sequence). The CDR3, as DNA: TGTGCCAGCAGCTCCCAAACAGGGGCGGGTAACTCTGAAGCTTTCTTT. Amino acids: CASSSQTGAGNSEAFF.

The V gene is TRBV11-2, the J gene TRBJ2-2; D is undetermined. CDR3 length equals 13 residues. Trimming stripped 8 bases from V and 1 base from J, with 8 bases between. Per the germline V gene, CDR1 is SGHAT and CDR2 is FQNNGV. The CDR3 loop reads CASLLLNTGELFF. As DNA, the CDR3 is TGTGCCAGCCTCCTCCTGAACACCGGGGAGCTGTTTTTT.

The chain joins TRBV19 to TRBJ2-5, with TRBD1 matching over 7 bases. CDR1 is LNHDA, CDR2 SQIVND, per germline (reference sequence). Unmatched junction bases numbered 6, after V lost 4 bases and J lost 4 bases. This CDR3 is built from 14 residues. The chain's CDR3 is CASSTQGVGETQYF. CDR3 DNA sequence: TGTGCCAGTAGTACGCAGGGGGTAGGAGAGACCCAGTACTTC.

V is TRBV6-5 and J is TRBJ2-7, with D tentatively TRBD2 (6 bases). Germline assignment: CDR1 MNHEY and CDR2 SVGAGI. V was pared by 4 bases and J by 0 bases, with 10 bases between. This CDR3 has 14 residues. The CDR3 protein is CASSSGLTSYEQYF. Here the CDR3 DNA reads TGTGCCAGCAGTTCGGGACTTACCTCCTACGAGCAGTACTTC.

This clone came up once. The chain employs TRBV24-1 and TRBJ2-1; the match to TRBD1 covers 8 bases. Per germline, CDR1 KGHDR and CDR2 SFDVKD. CDR3 size: 17 residues. J gave up 1 base and V 3 bases, and 7 bases lay outside the gene matches. The DNA of the CDR3 is TGTGCCACCAGTGATATACAAGGACAGGGTTCCTACAATGAGCAGTTCTTC. It yields the protein CATSDIQGQGSYNEQFF.

The V and J genes are TRBV6-5 and TRBJ1-5; no definite D call. The V end was cut by 8 bases, the J end by 0 bases, with 8 bases between. Germline V gives CDR1 MNHEY, CDR2 SVGAGI. The CDR3 loop spans 13 amino acids. The CDR3 loop is CASPNISNQPQHF. The CDR3 DNA sequence: TGTGCCAGCCCGAATATTAGCAATCAGCCCCAGCATTTT.

This chain joins TRBV7-6 and TRBJ2-5, with D unresolved. This CDR3 contains 14 residues. Trimming removed 1 base at V and 1 base at J, with 7 bases between. From germline, CDR1 is SGHVS and CDR2 FNYEAQ. The CDR3 region has the DNA TGTGCCAGCAGCTTAGGTCGCTCCCAAGAGACCCAGTACTTC. Its translation: CASSLGRSQETQYF.

This clone was detected only once. The rearrangement links TRBV28 to TRBJ1-3; D is uncertain. In germline, CDR1 is MDHEN, CDR2 SYDVKM. V was shortened by 6 bases and J by 4 bases, with 19 bases between the two germline ends. This CDR3 is built from 16 residues. CDR3 sequence (DNA): TGTGCCAGCAGCCCCATAGTGAGGGCTTACGGAAACACCATATATTTT. Amino acids: CASSPIVRAYGNTIYF.

The rearrangement joins TRBV30 to TRBJ2-1; the match to TRBD1 covers 10 bases. V gave up 1 base and J gave up 7 bases; unmatched junction bases: 4. CDR1 is GTSNPN, CDR2 SVGIG, per germline (reference sequence). This CDR3 has 14 residues. The CDR3 DNA reads as TGTGCCTGGAGTGGGGACAGGGGTGTGAATGAGCAGTTCTTC. Amino acid sequence: CAWSGDRGVNEQFF. The whole variable domain, remainder taken from reference TRBV30 and TRBJ2-1, is SQTIHQWPATLVQPVGSPLSLECTVEGTSNPNLYWYRQAAGRGLQLLFYSVGIGQISSEVPQNLSASRPQDRQFILSSKKLLLSDSGFYLCAWSGDRGVNEQFFGPGTRLTVL.

The genes are TRBV4-1 and TRBJ1-1; D is unresolved. V was trimmed by 4 bases and J by 5 bases, leaving 14 bases between them. Germline-derived CDR1 and CDR2 are MGHRA and YSYEKL. This CDR3 region has 14 residues. This chain's CDR3 is CASSRTGLRTEAFF. For the CDR3, the DNA is TGCGCCAGCAGCCGGACGGGGTTAAGGACTGAAGCTTTCTTT.

The chain is built from TRBV6-1 and TRBJ1-2, with 10 nucleotides matching TRBD1. Germline assignment: CDR1 MNHNS and CDR2 SASEGT. V dropped 2 bases and J dropped 2; count of bases not matched to a gene: 5. There are 16 residues in the CDR3. The CDR3 DNA reads TGTGCCAGCAGTGAACCCCGGGACAGGGGAAACTATGGCTACACCTTC. It codes for CASSEPRDRGNYGYTF.

The chain has TRBV7-3 and TRBJ2-2; no firm D call. The CDR3 extends over 13 amino acids. From germline, CDR1 is SGHTA and CDR2 FQGTGA. Between the trimmed V and J ends, which lost 2 bases and 4 bases, there was a span of 5 bases. CDR3 in amino acids: CASSLGPTGELFF. DNA for the CDR3: TGTGCCAGCAGCTTAGGCCCCACCGGGGAGCTGTTTTTT.

This sequence joins TRBV12-2 and TRBJ1-2; the D call in the table, TRBD1, was not verified against the DNA. TRBV12-2 is described as a pseudogene. The CDR3 is 14 amino acids. The CDR3 sequence: CASRGTGGSCGYTF. The CDR3 coding sequence is TGTGCAAGTCGCGGGACAGGGGGCTCTTGTGGCTACACCTTC.

This clone was found a few times. The gene calls are TRBV28 and TRBJ2-7; possible D gene TRBD2, 5 bases. The CDR3 has 16 residues. Between the trimmed V and J ends, which lost 6 bases and 0 bases, there was a span of 18 bases. Germline V gene sequence: CDR1 MDHEN, CDR2 SYDVKM. The CDR3 reads CASRRRRRGSSYEQYF. CDR3 in DNA: TGTGCCAGCAGACGACGCCGACGGGGTAGCTCCTACGAGCAGTACTTC.